This T cell receptor (beta chain) was captured in a study of T cell responses to AZD1222 COVID-19 vaccine. Overall study findings and caveats: Among vaccine-associated CD4 TCRs, coverage spanned spike, with dominance at 160-218 and 743-854. The repertoires were collected only after the peak T cell response.

In regard to this clone: Antigen: not known.

V shed 1 base and J shed 2 bases, with 14 bases lying between them. There are 16 residues in the CDR3. CDR1 and CDR2 (germline): MGHRA, YSYEKL. The table came from immunoSEQ multiplex PCR; TCRdb's copy has only in-frame clones and leaves some out. Altogether 120,000 or so clones are present, roughly 84% being singletons, with the ten largest covering approximately 6.6%. The chain joins TRBV4-1 to TRBJ1-2; D call uncertain. The TCR originated in an adult in good health. The sequenced sample was peripheral blood, obtained on day 0 of AZD1222 vaccination. The chain's CDR3 is CASSQVGQLINYGYTF. The CDR3 DNA is TGCGCCAGCAGCCAAGTCGGGCAGCTAATCAACTATGGCTACACCTTC.